The next 19 T cell receptor beta chains were all read from a single sample in a study of CXCR3-negative and CXCR3-positive naive CD8 T cells. Libraries of TRB cDNA were made by 5' RACE and carried UMIs. TCRdb reprocessed the 5' RACE reads and stores each CDR3 protein as one record, lacking DNA. Its table lists some 4,000 distinct CDR3 sequences. The sample consisted of naive CXCR3- CD8+ T cells from blood. Documented subset: CD45RO-CCR7+CD27+CD95- naive CD8+ T cells lacking CXCR3 (TNR3-). Receptors originate from a human donor in good health. Some clones in this sample may be carry-over from other donors' samples.

V is TRBV29-1 and J is TRBJ1-2; TCRdb returns TRBD1, unconfirmable since there is no DNA. The CDR3 contains 11 residues. The germline gives CDR1 SQVTM, CDR2 ANQGSEA. The CDR3 protein is CSGAGGGGYTF.

The chain has TRBV10-1 and TRBJ2-1; TCRdb returns TRBD2, unconfirmable since there is no DNA. CDR1 is WNHNN and CDR2 is SYGVQD in the germline V gene (reference sequence). The CDR3 spans 15 residues. CDR3 protein: CASSEFSGNYNEQFF.

By frequency, this clonotype registers medium-sized. The V gene is TRBV20-1, the J gene TRBJ1-4; TCRdb gives TRBD1 as the D gene, but with no DNA this cannot be confirmed. Germline-derived CDR1 and CDR2 are DFQATT and SNEGSKA (reference sequence). This CDR3 comprises 13 residues. The CDR3 is CSARDSRDEKLFF.

The chain combines TRBV10-3 with TRBJ2-5. Looked up from germline, CDR1 is ENHRY and CDR2 is SYGVKD. CDR3 length: 15 amino acids. CDR3 amino acids: CAISGGSLYQETQYF.

Measured by frequency, this clonotype is medium-sized. The V and J genes are TRBV6-2 or TRBV6-3 and TRBJ2-1; TCRdb returns TRBD1, unconfirmable since there is no DNA. Per germline, CDR1 MNHEY and CDR2 SVGEGT. This CDR3 region has 11 residues. CDR3 in amino acids: CASSPGGEQFF.

This clonotype is deemed medium-sized by its frequency. The rearrangement uses TRBV4-1 and TRBJ2-5; TCRdb's D call, TRBD2, is unchecked because there is no DNA. Germline V gene sequence: CDR1 MGHRA, CDR2 YSYEKL. The CDR3 contains 13 residues. This CDR3 reads CASRDAGQETQYF.

This clonotype ranks as medium-sized in terms of frequency. V is TRBV29-1 and J is TRBJ2-7; TCRdb's assignment of TRBD1 cannot be checked, as there is no DNA. CDR1 SQVTM and CDR2 ANQGSEA come from the germline V gene. The CDR3 length is 13 residues. The CDR3 loop is CSVEGQGNGEQYF.

According to its frequency, this clonotype is medium-sized. This rearrangement joins TRBV7-9 to TRBJ1-1. CDR1 is SEHNR, CDR2 FQNEAQ, per germline (reference sequence). CDR3 length equals 14 residues. CDR3 region: CASSVVSTHTEAFF.

In terms of frequency, this clonotype is medium-sized. The CDR3 region is CASSLIVGGRNEQFF. The chain combines TRBV7-3 with TRBJ2-1. Germline values: CDR1 SGHTA, CDR2 FQGTGA. This CDR3 is 15 amino acids long. Variable domain in full (rest from reference TRBV7-3 and TRBJ2-1): GAGVSQTPSNKVTEKGKYVELRCDPISGHTALYWYRQSLGQGPEFLIYFQGTGAADDSGLPNDRFFAVRPEGSVSTLKIQRTERGDSAVYLCASSLIVGGRNEQFFGPGTRLTVL.

This clonotype is classed as medium-sized by frequency. V and J are TRBV27 and TRBJ2-1; the D call of TRBD1 rests on TCRdb alone, since no DNA is present to check it. This CDR3 has 15 amino acids. Looked up from germline, CDR1 is MNHEY and CDR2 is SMNVEV (reference sequence). CDR3 loop: CASSLGTGVANEQFF.

The J gene is TRBJ1-1, the V gene TRBV29-1; TCRdb's D gene call, TRBD1, goes unchecked for lack of DNA. CDR3 length: 15 amino acids. The germline V gene has CDR1 SQVTM and CDR2 ANQGSEA. CDR3: CSVEYSDTGDPEAFF.

By frequency, this clonotype registers medium-sized. The rearrangement joins TRBV29-1 to TRBJ2-5; TCRdb lists TRBD2, though no DNA is available to test this call. CDR1 is SQVTM and CDR2 is ANQGSEA in the germline V gene. The CDR3 spans 14 residues. The CDR3 spells CSVEGLAGDGTQYF.

This clonotype is identified as medium-sized (0.01 to 0.1%) from frequency. This chain links TRBV12-3 or TRBV12-4 with TRBJ2-1; there is no DNA to check the TCRdb D call of TRBD2. The CDR3 spans 14 residues. CDR3: CASTPGLEYNEQFF.

The J gene is TRBJ2-1, the V gene TRBV15; TCRdb's D gene call, TRBD2, goes unchecked for lack of DNA. The CDR3 runs 15 residues. The V gene's germline CDR1 is LNHNV and CDR2 YYDKDF (reference sequence). CDR3 sequence: CATRGDLVSYNEQFF.

This chain connects TRBV19 to TRBJ2-7; TCRdb names TRBD1, which stays unverified in the absence of DNA. This CDR3 has 16 residues. CDR1 LNHDA and CDR2 SQIVND come from the germline V gene (reference sequence). The CDR3: CASSAFLGDGSYEQYF.

The rearrangement links TRBV29-1 to TRBJ1-1. Germline CDR1 SQVTM, CDR2 ANQGSEA. The CDR3 loop spans 13 amino acids. CDR3 sequence reads: CSVASGLVTEAFF.

This clonotype is deemed medium-sized by its frequency. The genes are TRBV28 and TRBJ2-3. The V gene's germline CDR1 is MDHEN and CDR2 SYDVKM. CDR3 length: 16 amino acids. CDR3 protein: CASTTSNSPTTDTQYF.

By frequency, this clonotype registers medium-sized. The V gene is TRBV29-1, the J gene TRBJ1-3; TCRdb indicates TRBD1, and absent DNA this call remains unverified. Per germline, CDR1 SQVTM and CDR2 ANQGSEA. This CDR3 has 17 amino acids. The CDR3 loop is CSAQGDIRGFSGNTIYF.

Measured by frequency, this clonotype is medium-sized. CDR3 residues: CASSSGSSKFF. The chain joins TRBV12-3 or TRBV12-4 to TRBJ2-1. The CDR3 is made up of 11 amino acids.